This T cell receptor beta chain appears in the sequencing data of a study of blood T cell repertoires in COVID-19. Study at large: The study drew acute and convalescent COVID-19 samples from the United States, Italy and Spain.

As processed by the authors: Amplification from reference gene primers served as the basis for estimated nucleated cell counts. Profiling relied on immunoSEQ multiplex PCR, and the TCRdb table lists in-frame clones only, not all of them. V and J calls and clone size are those listed in that table; D and trimming were worked out from the DNA. The sample holds around 150,000 clones; approximately 84% are singletons and the top ten take roughly 9%. There are 15 residues in the CDR3. Germline loops: CDR1 KGHDR, CDR2 SFDVKD. V gave up 4 bases and J gave up 4 bases, with 12 bases separating them. A single count supports this clone.

The chain employs TRBV24-1 and TRBJ2-2; unclear D gene. The specimen was peripheral blood. This clonotype originated in a woman over 75 in a cohort sampled during active or convalescent COVID-19. The CDR3 here is CATSDPTDSTGELFF. CDR3 nucleotide sequence: TGTGCCACCAGTGACCCCACCGACTCCACCGGGGAGCTGTTTTTT.